The 15 T cell receptor beta chains below were found in one sample sequenced in a study of OX40 agonist ivuxolimab in advanced cancers. The protocol was immunoSEQ multiplex PCR, while the TCRdb copy is restricted to in-frame clones and leaves out a portion. Of about 64,000 clones listed, more than 85% are singletons. This material consisted of CD4+ or CD8+ T cells sorted from blood, taken in a trial of the OX40 agonist ivuxolimab. The receptors were gathered from an adult with an advanced solid tumor such as melanoma, head and neck, liver or kidney cancer.

J is TRBJ1-3 and V is TRBV27; D unresolved. Germline V gives CDR1 MNHEY, CDR2 SMNVEV (reference sequence). The CDR3 is 16 amino acids. The germline V and J ends were trimmed by 0 bases and 0 bases, with 9 bases remaining between them. CDR3 sequence reads: CASSLSAGYSGNTIYF. DNA for the CDR3: TGTGCCAGCAGTTTATCGGCGGGATACTCTGGAAACACCATATATTTT.

In its sample, this clone was seen once. The CDR3 nucleotides read TGTGCCATCAGTGAGTCGACAGGGGCTCTTTCCTATGGCTACACCTTC. This gives the protein CAISESTGALSYGYTF. V usage is TRBV10-3 and J usage is TRBJ1-2, with 8 bases fitting TRBD1. The germline V gene encodes CDR1 ENHRY and CDR2 SYGVKD. V trimming: 0 bases; J trimming: 4 bases; junction bases outside the gene matches: 7. There are 16 residues in the CDR3.

The CDR3, as DNA: TGTGCCAGCAGCTTAGCGTTGGGGGCCGGGGAGCTGTTTTTT. Its protein product is CASSLALGAGELFF. The chain is built from TRBV7-8 and TRBJ2-2; possibly TRBD1 or TRBD2 for D (5 bases each). The CDR3 is 14 amino acids. Per the germline V gene, CDR1 is SGHVS and CDR2 is FQNEAQ. V lost 0 bases and J lost 6, with 8 bases in between.

V and J are TRBV19 and TRBJ1-2; D remains ambiguous. Germline-derived CDR1 and CDR2 are LNHDA and SQIVND (reference sequence). This CDR3 region has 13 residues. Trimming stripped 3 bases from V and 8 bases from J, with 13 bases between. For the CDR3, the DNA is TGTGCCAGTAGTATCGGCCTAGGAAACGGCTACACCTTC. This sequence encodes CASSIGLGNGYTF.

The V gene is TRBV18, the J gene TRBJ2-7; 13 bases agree with TRBD2. Unmatched junction bases numbered 1, after V lost 2 bases and J lost 3 bases. The CDR3 is 15 amino acids. The germline gives CDR1 KGHSH, CDR2 LQKENI. CDR3: CASSPGLAGVYEQYF. The CDR3 DNA follows: TGTGCCAGCTCACCAGGACTAGCGGGAGTCTACGAGCAGTACTTC.

The rearrangement joins TRBV6-5 to TRBJ2-7; 10 bases are a match to TRBD2. J was trimmed by 6 bases and V by 6 bases; bases with no gene match: 8. Germline lookup yields CDR1 MNHEY and CDR2 SVGAGI. This CDR3 comprises 14 residues. The CDR3 DNA is TGTGCCAGCAGGTGGGCTAGCGGGAGTTCCGAGCAGTACTTC. This gives the protein CASRWASGSSEQYF.

The rearrangement joins TRBV9 to TRBJ2-2, with 7 nucleotides matching TRBD2. V shed 0 bases and J 4 bases; nucleotides not matched to a gene: 9. The CDR3 totals 17 residues. Germline loops: CDR1 SGDLS, CDR2 YYNGEE. The CDR3 region has the DNA TGTGCCAGCAGCGTAGTCCCAGCGGGGAGGGTCACCGGGGAGCTGTTTTTT. Amino acids: CASSVVPAGRVTGELFF.

The rearrangement links TRBV25-1 to TRBJ2-1, with D possibly matching TRBD1 (6 bases). The length of the CDR3 is 15 residues. The V gene lost 5 bases and the J gene lost 1 base, with 12 bases spanning the gap. Germline lookup yields CDR1 MGHDK and CDR2 SYGVNS. The CDR3 region has the DNA TGTGCCAGCAGTCGCGATAGGGGGTCCTACAATGAGCAGTTCTTC. Translation: CASSRDRGSYNEQFF.

This sequence joins TRBV2 and TRBJ2-2, with no clear D. Trimming pared 3 bases from V and 9 bases from J, leaving 5 bases between. The germline gives CDR1 SNHLY, CDR2 FYNNEI. There are 11 residues in the CDR3. The CDR3 bases are TGTGCCAGCAGTGACAGGCGGGAGCTGTTTTTT. Protein sequence: CASSDRRELFF. The full variable domain, with the rest looked up from reference TRBV2 and TRBJ2-2, is EPEVTQTPSHQVTQMGQEVILRCVPISNHLYFYWYRQILGQKVEFLVSFYNNEISEKSEIFDDQFSVERPDGSNFTLKIRSTKLEDSAMYFCASSDRRELFFGEGSRLTVL.

The J gene is TRBJ1-2, the V gene TRBV19, with no clear D. Trimming stripped 7 bases from V and 3 bases from J, with 12 bases between. The CDR3 is made up of 13 amino acids. Per germline, CDR1 LNHDA and CDR2 SQIVND (reference sequence). DNA of the CDR3: TGTGCCAGTACGGGGAGGGAGTACTATGGCTACACCTTC. Translating gives CASTGREYYGYTF.

The chain is built from TRBV11-2 and TRBJ2-7; no firm D call. The CDR3 has 13 amino acids. Germline V gene sequence: CDR1 SGHAT, CDR2 FQNNGV. Trimming cost V 1 base and J 3 bases, with 7 bases left between them. CDR3 protein: CASSLGLDYEQYF. As DNA, the CDR3 is TGTGCCAGCAGCTTAGGCCTGGACTACGAGCAGTACTTC.

The chain couples TRBV15 to TRBJ2-1, with D unresolved. In germline, CDR1 is LNHNV, CDR2 YYDKDF (reference sequence). The ends were cut back, 0 bases at V and 7 bases at J, with 7 bases in the middle. This CDR3 region has 13 residues. The CDR3 sequence is CATSRDLGNEQFF. The DNA of the CDR3 is TGTGCCACCAGCAGAGACTTAGGGAATGAGCAGTTCTTC.

This clone showed up just a few times. The chain combines TRBV5-1 with TRBJ2-7, with a possible D match to TRBD2 (6 bases). The CDR3 runs to 14 residues. V lost 0 bases to trimming and J lost 2 bases, with 9 bases between them. The germline gives CDR1 SGHRS, CDR2 YFSETQ. The CDR3, as DNA: TGCGCCAGCAGCTTGGACGGAGGGACCTACGAGCAGTACTTC. This sequence encodes CASSLDGGTYEQYF.

There are a few counts of this clone. The chain uses TRBV19 and TRBJ2-2, with D uncertain. V lost 0 bases to trimming and J lost 0 bases, with 17 bases between them. Germline V gene sequence: CDR1 LNHDA, CDR2 SQIVND (reference sequence). The CDR3 is 19 residues long. CDR3 sequence (DNA): TGTGCCAGTAGTATAGATCGCCCCCCTAGTACTACGAACACCGGGGAGCTGTTTTTT. Translating it yields CASSIDRPPSTTNTGELFF.

This sequence joins TRBV19 and TRBJ2-6; 8 positions match TRBD2. The length of the CDR3 is 16 residues. J was trimmed by 1 base and V by 3 bases; bases with no gene match: 2. Germline V CDR1 and CDR2: LNHDA, SQIVND (reference sequence). Written as DNA, the CDR3 is TGTGCCAGTAGTATCTCGGGAGGGTCTGGGGCCAACGTCCTGACTTTC. Encoded protein: CASSISGGSGANVLTF.